This is a list of T cell receptor beta chains from one sample in a study of Ad26.COV2.S vaccination and SARS-CoV-2 variants. Sequencing was performed with immunoSEQ multiplex PCR; in TCRdb, only in-frame clones are kept and a portion is missing. The sample yields 350,000 to 450,000 clones, about 80% seen once. This specimen consisted of peripheral blood, obtained in a trial of Ad26.COV2.S vaccine versus placebo. All receptors derive from a person aged 18-65 years who received the Ad26.COV2.S COVID-19 vaccine or a placebo. The CDR3 runs from the conserved cysteine through the conserved F or W. Each record gives: D gene, J gene, V gene, CDR3 DNA, CDR3 protein. The D gene is left open where the match is weak.

>NA|TRBJ2-5|TRBV29-1
TGCAGCGTTGCGGGGTCAGGAGAGACCCAGTACTTC
CSVAGSGETQYF
>TRBD2|TRBJ2-1|TRBV4-3
TGCGCCAGCAGCCAAGATAGAGCGGGGGGCGGTGAGCAGTTCTTC
CASSQDRAGGGEQFF
>TRBD1|TRBJ1-5|TRBV5-5
TGTGCCAGCAGCTTGGGGGCAGGGGGCTACAATCAGCCCCAGCATTTT
CASSLGAGGYNQPQHF
>NA|TRBJ2-1|TRBV27
TGTGCCAGCAGTTTGGGGCGGGGAGAGCAGTTCTTC
CASSLGRGEQFF
>NA|TRBJ1-6|TRBV4-1
TGCGCCAGCAGCCGTCAAACCAACCCGGCGGGGGATAATTCACCCCTCCACTTT
CASSRQTNPAGDNSPLHF
>TRBD1|TRBJ1-5|TRBV27
TGTGCCAGCAGTTCAGGACAGGTATCGGGGCCCCAGCATTTT
CASSSGQVSGPQHF
>NA|TRBJ2-3|TRBV7-2
TGTGCCAGCAGCTTAGCGCCAACAGGCACAGATACGCAGTATTTT
CASSLAPTGTDTQYF
>NA|TRBJ1-1|TRBV18
TGTGCCAGCTCACCACCGGGCAGAAGTACTGAAGCTTTCTTT
CASSPPGRSTEAFF
>NA|TRBJ2-6|TRBV16
TGTGCCAGCAGCCAATCGGCCAGCCCCGGGGCCAACGTCCTGACTTTC
CASSQSASPGANVLTF
>NA|TRBJ1-1|TRBV5-4
TGTGCCAGCAGAAATAACTCCCAGCGGCGCGGGAACACTGAAGCTTTCTTT
CASRNNSQRRGNTEAFF
>NA|TRBJ1-5|TRBV7-9
TGTGCCAGCAGCACCCACAATCAGCCCCAGCATTTT
CASSTHNQPQHF
>NA|TRBJ2-7|TRBV5-6
TGTGCCAGCAGCTTTAGGGTCAGGAGACGCTACGAGCAGTACTTC
CASSFRVRRRYEQYF
>TRBD1|TRBJ1-1|TRBV11-3
TGTGCCAGCAGCCACGACAGGGAATCTGAAGCTTTCTTT
CASSHDRESEAFF